The TCR beta chain described here comes from a study of blood T cell repertoires in COVID-19. Study-wide context: The origin of the acute and convalescent COVID-19 samples was the United States, Italy and Spain. Nucleic acid was either cDNA or gDNA, and it came from T cells, B-cell-depleted T cells, or PBMCs.

Points on this clone: Within the sample, other DNA sequences also encode this same CDR3.

Germline V lookup: CDR1 SGHRS, CDR2 YFSETQ. V was pared by 0 bases and J by 8 bases, with 11 bases between. The CDR3 covers 13 residues. Per the original data handling: Estimation of nucleated cell counts relied on the amplification of reference gene primers. TCRdb's table, derived via immunoSEQ multiplex PCR, lists solely in-frame clones and lacks some. V, J and clone size are those of that table, while D and trimming were read from the DNA. Here the sample spans around 95,000 clones, about 85% being singletons. Sequencing was performed on peripheral blood. This receptor was obtained from a man in his forties or fifties with active or convalescent COVID-19. The gene calls are TRBV5-1 and TRBJ1-2, with D maybe TRBD1 (6 bases). The CDR3 DNA is TGCGCCAGCAGCTTGGTCGCAGGGGACGGCTACACCTTC. Its translation is CASSLVAGDGYTF.